This is a list of T cell receptor beta chains from one sample in a study of PD-L1 blockade in urothelial cancer. Libraries were prepared by immunoSEQ multiplex PCR; TCRdb keeps only in-frame clonotypes and omits some of them. The table shows roughly 43,000 clones, with 80% occurring only once. The specimen comprised PBMCs, sampled around atezolizumab (anti-PD-L1) treatment. These receptors originate from a man in his 60s with urothelial cancer. Each CDR3 is given with its conserved first and last residue. D genes are given only for firm matches. Rows may omit the clone size; those that give it use once, few, many or a size class.

d_call	clone_size	v_call	j_call	cdr3_aa	cdr3_nt
.	.	TRBV7-9	TRBJ1-1	CASSLQGPNTEAFF	TGTGCCAGCAGCTTGCAGGGCCCGAACACTGAAGCTTTCTTT
.	.	TRBV7-2	TRBJ2-1	CASSPLLSGSSYNEQFF	TGTGCCAGCAGCCCCCTCCTGAGCGGAAGCTCCTACAATGAGCAGTTCTTC
TRBD2	.	TRBV19	TRBJ2-2	CASTNQASGRGHVLFF	TGTGCCAGTACCAACCAGGCTAGCGGGAGAGGTCATGTCCTGTTTTTT
TRBD2	once	TRBV5-8	TRBJ2-1	CASSYLGLAGNNEQFF	TGTGCCAGCAGCTACCTCGGACTAGCGGGAAACAATGAGCAGTTCTTC
TRBD2	.	TRBV5-1	TRBJ2-3	CASSPGTSGTDTQYF	TGCGCCAGCAGCCCCGGGACTAGCGGCACAGATACGCAGTATTTT
TRBD1	.	TRBV2	TRBJ1-3	CASSKDRAAGNTIYF	TGTGCCAGCAGCAAGGACAGGGCGGCTGGAAACACCATATATTTT
.	few	TRBV25-1	TRBJ1-4	CASRVRDNEKLFF	TGTGCCAGCAGGGTGCGGGATAATGAAAAACTGTTTTTT
.	.	TRBV28	TRBJ2-5	CASSFGGGKETQYF	TGTGCCAGCAGTTTTGGGGGAGGAAAAGAGACCCAGTACTTC
.	.	TRBV19	TRBJ1-5	CASSIDRGVGNQPQHF	TGTGCCAGTAGTATAGATCGAGGAGTTGGCAATCAGCCCCAGCATTTT
TRBD1	.	TRBV10-1	TRBJ2-7	CASSESDRGYEQYF	TGCGCCAGCAGTGAGTCTGACAGGGGGTACGAGCAGTACTTC
.	.	TRBV11-3	TRBJ2-1	CASSSARGGEQFF	TGTGCCAGCAGTTCGGCGAGGGGGGGGGAGCAGTTCTTC
TRBD1	once	TRBV2	TRBJ1-5	CASRTGTVDYQPQHF	TGTGCCAGCAGGACAGGGACGGTGGACTATCAGCCCCAGCATTTT
.	.	TRBV6-6	TRBJ1-2	CASSYSWGTHYGYTF	TGTGCCAGCAGTTACTCGTGGGGGACTCACTATGGCTACACCTTC
TRBD1	.	TRBV6-1	TRBJ1-4	CASTLSGGRSEKLFF	TGTGCCAGCACATTATCAGGGGGAAGGAGTGAAAAACTGTTTTTT
.	.	TRBV19	TRBJ1-6	CASSTQDRLNSPLHF	TGTGCCAGTAGTACCCAAGACAGATTAAATTCACCCCTCCACTTT
TRBD1	.	TRBV6-1	TRBJ1-2	CASSVYGDRGGYTF	TGTGCCAGCAGTGTATACGGGGACAGGGGTGGCTACACCTTC
TRBD1	once	TRBV7-7	TRBJ2-5	CASSSTGGAETQYF	TGTGCTAGCAGCTCGACAGGGGGCGCGGAGACCCAGTACTTC
.	.	TRBV2	TRBJ2-3	CASKPGLNTDTQYF	TGTGCCAGCAAGCCGGGACTTAACACAGATACGCAGTATTTT
TRBD1	.	TRBV2	TRBJ1-2	CASSPWDRESYGYTF	TGTGCCAGCAGCCCCTGGGACAGGGAAAGCTATGGCTACACCTTC
TRBD2	many	TRBV29-1	TRBJ2-1	CSVEDGGRAWEQFF	TGCAGCGTGGAGGACGGCGGGAGGGCATGGGAGCAGTTCTTC
.	many	TRBV30	TRBJ1-2	CAWSVNSLNYGYTF	TGTGCCTGGAGTGTCAACAGTCTCAACTATGGCTACACCTTC
.	.	TRBV27	TRBJ1-4	CASSNRVVDEKLFF	TGTGCCAGCAGCAACAGGGTGGTAGATGAAAAACTGTTTTTT
.	.	TRBV18	TRBJ1-5	CASSLGVRQPQHF	TGTGCCAGCTCACTAGGGGTTCGGCAGCCCCAGCATTTT
.	.	TRBV6-6	TRBJ1-2	CASTEDKDYGYTF	TGTGCCAGCACCGAGGACAAGGACTATGGCTACACCTTC
TRBD1	.	TRBV28	TRBJ2-2	CASRKQGARTGELFF	TGTGCCAGCAGAAAACAGGGGGCGCGAACCGGGGAGCTGTTTTTT
.	.	TRBV7-9	TRBJ1-1	CASSPTTGPNTEAFF	TGTGCCAGCAGCCCAACGACAGGACCGAACACTGAAGCTTTCTTT
.	.	TRBV7-9	TRBJ2-5	CASRNRLDQKETQYF	TGTGCCAGCAGAAATCGACTGGATCAAAAAGAGACCCAGTACTTC
.	.	TRBV7-9	TRBJ2-3	CASSLEGQSTDTQYF	TGTGCCAGCAGCTTAGAGGGACAAAGCACAGATACGCAGTATTTT
.	.	TRBV28	TRBJ1-4	CASSPGGPAKQKLFF	TGTGCCAGCAGTCCCGGGGGACCGGCTAAGCAAAAACTGTTTTTT
.	.	TRBV5-1	TRBJ2-2	CASRGGGELFF	TGCGCCAGCAGAGGCGGCGGGGAGCTGTTTTTT
.	.	TRBV2	TRBJ1-4	CASSDRAQGDGEKLFF	TGTGCCAGCAGTGATCGGGCACAGGGTGATGGTGAAAAACTGTTTTTT
.	.	TRBV10-3	TRBJ2-7	CAISEPTRGSYEQYF	TGTGCCATCAGTGAGCCGACACGGGGATCCTACGAGCAGTACTTC
TRBD1	.	TRBV28	TRBJ2-1	CASIRTGASYNEQFF	TGTGCCAGCATCCGAACAGGGGCTTCTTACAATGAGCAGTTCTTC
.	.	TRBV6-4	TRBJ1-2	CASSLTGSNGYTF	TGTGCCAGCAGCTTAACAGGGAGTAATGGCTACACCTTC
TRBD2	.	TRBV6-4	TRBJ2-1	CASSALAGEVRNEQFF	TGTGCCAGCAGCGCACTAGCGGGAGAAGTCCGAAATGAGCAGTTCTTC
.	.	TRBV6-4	TRBJ1-6	CASSDGAGVSSPLHF	TGTGCCAGCAGTGACGGGGCAGGGGTCTCATCACCCCTCCACTTT
.	.	TRBV5-1	TRBJ1-1	CASSPRGGDTEAFF	TGCGCCAGCAGCCCGAGGGGCGGGGACACTGAAGCTTTCTTT
TRBD1	.	TRBV28	TRBJ1-1	CASSFYRGRNTEAFF	TGTGCCAGCAGTTTCTACAGGGGGCGGAACACTGAAGCTTTCTTT
TRBD1	once	TRBV19	TRBJ1-5	CASSIGTGDQPQHF	TGTGCCAGTAGTATTGGGACAGGGGATCAGCCCCAGCATTTT
.	.	TRBV11-3	TRBJ2-7	CASSLTSRTAEQYF	TGTGCCAGCAGCTTGACCTCCCGGACAGCCGAGCAGTACTTC
.	once	TRBV14	TRBJ2-3	CASSQGDGASTDTQYF	TGTGCCAGCAGCCAAGGAGACGGAGCTAGCACAGATACGCAGTATTTT
.	.	TRBV6-5	TRBJ1-5	CASSSGTPFRNQPQHF	TGTGCCAGCAGTTCGGGGACTCCCTTTCGTAATCAGCCCCAGCATTTT
TRBD1	.	TRBV11-1	TRBJ2-7	CASSLGFGQGAEQYF	TGTGCCAGCAGTTTGGGATTCGGACAGGGGGCCGAGCAGTACTTC